Below, 15 T cell receptor beta chains from the same sample are listed, as sequenced in a study of CD8 T cells in Susac syndrome (dated by TCRdb to 2018 to 2020). The library was produced with the immunoSEQ multiplex PCR assay. RNA was extracted with the RNeasy kit and roughly 0.45 to 1 ug was reverse transcribed using random hexamers. TCRdb reprocessing: public reads trimmed at Q25 with fastp, clones called with MiXCR, in-frame beta chains kept. Every entry covers one CDR3 protein and lists the most common genes and DNA from its rows. The sample records around 280,000 distinct CDR3 sequences, around 84% of which are singletons. In total, the top ten clones hold about 0.11% of the sample. The sample comprised CD8+ T cells from PBMCs. All receptors derive from a human donor with multiple sclerosis.

The chain employs TRBV21-1 and TRBJ2-5; the D call TRBD2 from the table was never checked on the DNA. TRBV21-1 is reported as a pseudogene. This CDR3 region has 17 residues. CDR3 protein: CASSPGASGRGRETQYF. CDR3 nucleotides: TGTGCCAGCAGCCCCGGGGCTAGCGGGAGAGGGAGGGAGACCCAGTACTTC.

The chain has TRBV12-3 or TRBV12-4 and TRBJ1-5, with D unclear. V was pared by 2 bases and J by 1 base, with 6 bases between. This CDR3 contains 14 residues. The CDR3 loop reads CASSLRWSNQPQHF. CDR3 in DNA: TGTGCCAGCAGTTTAAGGTGGAGCAATCAGCCCCAGCATTTT.

The gene calls are TRBV9 and TRBJ1-1; 7 bases are a match to TRBD1. CDR1 is SGDLS, CDR2 YYNGEE, per germline. The CDR3 loop spans 13 amino acids. The V gene end was trimmed by 3 bases and the J gene end by 6 bases; junction bases not matched to a gene: 5. The CDR3 is CASSARQGAEAFF. CDR3 sequence (DNA): TGTGCCAGCAGCGCGAGACAGGGCGCTGAAGCTTTCTTT.

V gene TRBV20-1 combines with J gene TRBJ2-1; D could derive from TRBD1 or TRBD2 (5 bases each). V was shortened by 0 bases and J by 8 bases, with 26 bases between the two germline ends. There are 18 residues in the CDR3. Per germline, CDR1 DFQATT and CDR2 SNEGSKA (reference sequence). The DNA of the CDR3 is TGCAGTGCTAGAGACCTGGGGGAAGGGATTAAAAATAGGGATGAGCAGTTCTTC. It yields the protein CSARDLGEGIKNRDEQFF.

The J gene is TRBJ2-7, the V gene TRBV27; D ambiguous. Germline V gene lookup returns CDR1 MNHEY and CDR2 SMNVEV (reference sequence). This CDR3 region has 13 residues. Trimming stripped 6 bases from V and 2 bases from J, with 11 bases between. The CDR3, as DNA: TGTGCCAGCAGCTACCTAGGGCCCTACGAGCAGTACTTC. The encoded protein is CASSYLGPYEQYF.

The rearrangement uses TRBV9 and TRBJ1-5; 7 bases are shared with TRBD1. CDR1 is SGDLS and CDR2 is YYNGEE in the germline V gene. The CDR3 has 14 residues. The ends lost 3 bases at V and 5 bases at J; junction bases unmatched: 5. For the CDR3, the DNA is TGTGCCAGCAGCGCCCTGGGACAGTATCAGCCCCAGCATTTT. It translates to CASSALGQYQPQHF.

This clonotype was seen a single time. V usage is TRBV27 and J usage is TRBJ2-3, with a tentative D call TRBD1 (6 bases). CDR3 length: 14 amino acids. Trimming cost V 5 bases and J 1 base, with 10 bases left between them. CDR1 and CDR2 from the germline V gene are MNHEY and SMNVEV (reference sequence). Here the CDR3 reads CASSPGHGTDTQYF. In DNA form, the CDR3 reads TGTGCCAGCAGTCCGGGACATGGCACAGATACGCAGTATTTT.

This clonotype was recorded only once. The rearrangement links TRBV25-1 to TRBJ2-1; 9 nucleotides line up with TRBD1. CDR1 is MGHDK, CDR2 SYGVNS, per germline. This CDR3 is 15 amino acids long. V shed 6 bases and J 4 bases; nucleotides not matched to a gene: 7. The CDR3 reads CASSGWGTGYNEQFF. The CDR3 DNA reads as TGTGCCAGCAGCGGTTGGGGGACAGGGTACAATGAGCAGTTCTTC.

In its sample, this clonotype was seen once. This rearrangement joins TRBV11-1 to TRBJ2-2; 14 nucleotides match TRBD2. This CDR3 has 21 residues. Looked up from germline, CDR1 is SGHAT and CDR2 is FQDESV (reference sequence). Losses at the gene ends were 0 bases for V and 0 bases for J; bases not matched to a gene: 9. Here the CDR3 DNA reads TGTGCCAGCAGCTTAGCACGAGGGACTAGCGGGAGAAAAACGAACACCGGGGAGCTGTTTTTT. Amino acids: CASSLARGTSGRKTNTGELFF. Complete variable domain (other parts from reference TRBV11-1 and TRBJ2-2): EAEVAQSPRYKITEKSQAVAFWCDPISGHATLYWYRQILGQGPELLVQFQDESVVDDSQLPKDRFSAERLKGVDSTLKIQPAELGDSAMYLCASSLARGTSGRKTNTGELFFGEGSRLTVL.

This sequence joins TRBV30 and TRBJ1-4; D gene uncertain. Trimming took off 5 bases at V and 7 bases at J, with 14 bases between the two ends. The CDR3 contains 13 residues. Germline values: CDR1 GTSNPN, CDR2 SVGIG (reference sequence). The CDR3 DNA reads as TGTGCCTGGTCGGGCCTAACGGGTGAAAAACTGTTTTTT. Translated: CAWSGLTGEKLFF.

This clonotype has just a few counts. The chain recombines TRBV30 with TRBJ2-7, with a tentative D call TRBD2 (6 bases). The V and J ends lost 4 bases and 2 bases respectively, with 9 bases between them. This CDR3 is built from 12 residues. In germline, CDR1 is GTSNPN, CDR2 SVGIG (reference sequence). The DNA of the CDR3 is TGTGCCTGGATGCGGGGCGCCTACGAGCAGTACTTC. This translates into CAWMRGAYEQYF. Filled out from reference TRBV30 and TRBJ2-7, the complete variable domain reads SQTIHQWPATLVQPVGSPLSLECTVEGTSNPNLYWYRQAAGRGLQLLFYSVGIGQISSEVPQNLSASRPQDRQFILSSKKLLLSDSGFYLCAWMRGAYEQYFGPGTRLTVT.

This sequence joins TRBV20-1 and TRBJ2-7, with 12 bases identical to TRBD2. The CDR3 totals 15 residues. The germline V gene encodes CDR1 DFQATT and CDR2 SNEGSKA (reference sequence). V lost 0 bases, J lost 7 bases, and 7 bases stayed unmatched. For the CDR3, the DNA is TGCAGTGCTAGAGACCTAGCGGGAGGGCCGGAGGAGCAGTACTTC. It codes for CSARDLAGGPEEQYF.

This chain uses TRBV5-4 with TRBJ1-1; a possible D gene is TRBD1 (5 bases). Germline assignment: CDR1 SGHNT and CDR2 YYREEE (reference sequence). The CDR3 is 14 residues long. Between the trimmed V and J ends, which lost 2 bases and 4 bases, there was a span of 12 bases. Written as DNA, the CDR3 is TGTGCCAGCAGCTTCTGGGGGGGGACCACTGAAGCTTTCTTT. It yields the protein CASSFWGGTTEAFF.

This chain uses TRBV19 with TRBJ1-1, with 8 bases lining up with TRBD1. Germline V lookup: CDR1 LNHDA, CDR2 SQIVND (reference sequence). This CDR3 region has 14 residues. V shed 5 bases and J 10 bases; nucleotides not matched to a gene: 12. CDR3 sequence (DNA): TGTGCCAGTAGTCCTTCGGACAGGGCCGGTGGAGCTTTCTTT. It yields the protein CASSPSDRAGGAFF.

The genes are TRBV7-9 and TRBJ2-7, with D perhaps TRBD1 or TRBD2 (5 bases each). Per the germline V gene, CDR1 is SEHNR and CDR2 is FQNEAQ (reference sequence). There are 16 residues in the CDR3. Deletions cut 5 bases from V and 0 bases from J, with 17 bases between. CDR3 sequence reads: CASSPGWDRGSYEQYF. CDR3 coding DNA: TGTGCCAGCAGCCCTGGGTGGGACCGGGGCTCCTACGAGCAGTACTTC. Based on the CDR3 plus reference TRBV7-9 and TRBJ2-7, the full variable domain is DTGVSQNPRHKITKRGQNVTFRCDPISEHNRLYWYRQTLGQGPEFLTYFQNEAQLEKSRLLSDRFSAERPKGSFSTLEIQRTEQGDSAMYLCASSPGWDRGSYEQYFGPGTRLTVT.